The entry that follows covers one T cell receptor beta chain sequence. This clonotype was seen a handful of times. The antigen it binds to is not known. No base quality values were provided; no much bigger clone lies one nucleotide off. The record originates from a study of response to subunit inactivated influenza vaccine (dated 2018 in TCRdb). Some background on the complete study: Deep quantitative T cell receptor repertoire profiling was used in the study to track responses to a trivalent subunit inactivated influenza vaccine.

According to the germline V gene, CDR1 reads SGHRS and CDR2 reads YFSETQ. Including the terminal cysteine and phenylalanine, the CDR3 comprises 16 residues. The entry retains the CDR3 DNA only, 48 bases that are in frame from base 1. Trimming at the junction amounts to 7 bases on V and 8 bases on J, and the germline ends lie 24 bases apart. Libraries were built with RT-PCR. The sequencer listed for this sample is Illumina HiSeq 2500. Through fastp at Q25 and MiXCR, TCRdb rebuilt clones from the public reads, retaining in-frame beta chains. Here each entry gathers all rows of one CDR3 protein and keeps the most common genes and DNA. The sample table lists 450,000 to 700,000 distinct CDR3 sequences, 13% to 15% of them with a count of one. Of the sample, roughly 10% is held by the ten largest clones. Broader findings and caveats from the paper: It was suggested by the authors that each seasonal influenza vaccination may recruit only a limited number of new T cells.

Source: PBMCs from blood, taken approximately 13 days after vaccination. This receptor was identified in a man between 45 and 60 years old who received an inactivated influenza vaccine. Donor details come from another sample of the same person, matched by shared clones. Rearrangement joined TRBV5-1 to TRBJ2-2; no D gene call is confident. CDR3 reads: CASVESPRAQRGELFF. The nucleotides are TGCGCCAGCGTCGAATCCCCCCGGGCACAGAGGGGGGAGCTGTTTTTT.